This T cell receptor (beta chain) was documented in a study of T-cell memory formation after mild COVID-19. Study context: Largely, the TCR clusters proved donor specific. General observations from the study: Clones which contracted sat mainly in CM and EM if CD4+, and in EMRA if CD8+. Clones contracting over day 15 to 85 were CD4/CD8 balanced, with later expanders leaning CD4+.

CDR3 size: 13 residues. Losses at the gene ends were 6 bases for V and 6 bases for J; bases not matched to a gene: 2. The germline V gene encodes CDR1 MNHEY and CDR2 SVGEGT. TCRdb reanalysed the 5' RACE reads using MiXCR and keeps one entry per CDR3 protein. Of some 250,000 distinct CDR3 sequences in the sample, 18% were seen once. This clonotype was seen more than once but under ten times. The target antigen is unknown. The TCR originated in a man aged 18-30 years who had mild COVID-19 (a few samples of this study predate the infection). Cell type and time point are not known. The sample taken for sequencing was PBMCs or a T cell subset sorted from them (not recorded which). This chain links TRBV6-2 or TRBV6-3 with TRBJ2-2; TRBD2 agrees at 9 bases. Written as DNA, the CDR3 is TGTGCCAGCAGAATAGCGGGGGCCGGGGAGCTGTTTTTT. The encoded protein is CASRIAGAGELFF.